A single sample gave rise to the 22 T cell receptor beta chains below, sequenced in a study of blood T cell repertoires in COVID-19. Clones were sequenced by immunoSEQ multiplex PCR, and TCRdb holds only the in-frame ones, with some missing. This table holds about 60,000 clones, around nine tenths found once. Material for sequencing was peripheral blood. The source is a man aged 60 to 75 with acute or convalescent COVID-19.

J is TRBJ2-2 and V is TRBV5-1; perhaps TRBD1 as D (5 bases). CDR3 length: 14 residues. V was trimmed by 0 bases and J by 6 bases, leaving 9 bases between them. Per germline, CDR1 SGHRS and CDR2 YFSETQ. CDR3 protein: CASSLEGVAGELFF. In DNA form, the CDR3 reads TGCGCCAGCAGCTTGGAAGGGGTAGCCGGGGAGCTGTTTTTT.

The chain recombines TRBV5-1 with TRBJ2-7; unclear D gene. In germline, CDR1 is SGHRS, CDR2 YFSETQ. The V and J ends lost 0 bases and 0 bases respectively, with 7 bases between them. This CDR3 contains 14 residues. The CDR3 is CASSLDPNSYEQYF. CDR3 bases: TGCGCCAGCAGCTTGGACCCTAACTCCTACGAGCAGTACTTC.

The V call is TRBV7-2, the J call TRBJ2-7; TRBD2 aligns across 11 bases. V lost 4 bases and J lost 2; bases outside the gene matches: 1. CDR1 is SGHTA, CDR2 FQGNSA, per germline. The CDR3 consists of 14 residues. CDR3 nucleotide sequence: TGTGCCAGCAGCTCGGGACTAGCGGCCTACGAGCAGTACTTC. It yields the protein CASSSGLAAYEQYF. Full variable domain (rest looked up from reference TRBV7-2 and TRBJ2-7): GAGVSQSPSNKVTEKGKDVELRCDPISGHTALYWYRQSLGQGLEFLIYFQGNSAPDKSGLPSDRFSAERTGGSVSTLTIQRTQQEDSAVYLCASSSGLAAYEQYFGPGTRLTVT.

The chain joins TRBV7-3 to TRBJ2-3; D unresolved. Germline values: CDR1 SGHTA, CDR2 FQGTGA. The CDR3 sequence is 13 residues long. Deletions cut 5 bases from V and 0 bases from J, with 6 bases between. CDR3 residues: CASSRYSTDTQYF. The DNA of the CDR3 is TGTGCCAGCAGCCGCTATAGCACAGATACGCAGTATTTT. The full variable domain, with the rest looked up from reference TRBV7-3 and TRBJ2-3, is GAGVSQTPSNKVTEKGKYVELRCDPISGHTALYWYRQSLGQGPEFLIYFQGTGAADDSGLPNDRFFAVRPEGSVSTLKIQRTERGDSAVYLCASSRYSTDTQYFGPGTRLTVL.

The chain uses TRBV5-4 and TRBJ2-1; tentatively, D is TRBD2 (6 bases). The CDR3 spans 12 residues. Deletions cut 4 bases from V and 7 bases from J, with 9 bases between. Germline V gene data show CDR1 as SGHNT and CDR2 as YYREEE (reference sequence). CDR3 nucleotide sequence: TGTGCCAGCAGCGTTGGGGGGAATGAGCAGTTCTTC. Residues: CASSVGGNEQFF.

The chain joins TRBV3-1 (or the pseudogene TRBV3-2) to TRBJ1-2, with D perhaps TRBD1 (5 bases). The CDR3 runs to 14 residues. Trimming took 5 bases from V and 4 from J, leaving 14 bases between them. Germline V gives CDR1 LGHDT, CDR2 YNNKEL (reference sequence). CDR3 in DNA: TGTGCCAGCAGCTACTCAGGGTCCGGCTATGGCTACACCTTC. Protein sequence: CASSYSGSGYGYTF.

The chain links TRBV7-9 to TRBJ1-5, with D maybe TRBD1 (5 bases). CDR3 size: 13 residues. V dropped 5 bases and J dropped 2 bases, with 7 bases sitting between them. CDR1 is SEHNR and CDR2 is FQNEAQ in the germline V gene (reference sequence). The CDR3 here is CASSQTGNQPQHF. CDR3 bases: TGTGCCAGCAGCCAGACAGGCAATCAGCCCCAGCATTTT.

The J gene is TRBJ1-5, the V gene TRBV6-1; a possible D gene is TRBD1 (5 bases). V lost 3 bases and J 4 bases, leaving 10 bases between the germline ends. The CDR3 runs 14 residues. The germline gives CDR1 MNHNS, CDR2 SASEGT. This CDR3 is CASSDNGGNQPQHF. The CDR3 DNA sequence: TGTGCCAGCAGTGACAACGGGGGGAATCAGCCCCAGCATTTT.

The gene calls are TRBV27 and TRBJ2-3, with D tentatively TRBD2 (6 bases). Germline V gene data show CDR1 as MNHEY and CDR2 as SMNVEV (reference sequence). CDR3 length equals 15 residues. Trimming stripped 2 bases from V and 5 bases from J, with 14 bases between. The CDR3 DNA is TGTGCCAGCAGTTTAAGCCTACTGCGGGGAGATACGCAGTATTTT. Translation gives CASSLSLLRGDTQYF.

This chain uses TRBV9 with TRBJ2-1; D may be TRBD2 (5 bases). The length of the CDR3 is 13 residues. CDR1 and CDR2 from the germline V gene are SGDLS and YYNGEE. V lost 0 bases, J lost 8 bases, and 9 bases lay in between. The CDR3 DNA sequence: TGTGCCAGCAGCGTAGTGGGTAGCGATGAGCAGTTCTTC. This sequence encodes CASSVVGSDEQFF.

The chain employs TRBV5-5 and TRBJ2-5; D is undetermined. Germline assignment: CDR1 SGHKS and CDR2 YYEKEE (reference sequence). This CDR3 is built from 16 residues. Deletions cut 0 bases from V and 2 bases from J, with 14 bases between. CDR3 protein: CASSLVGSGPQETQYF. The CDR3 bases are TGTGCCAGCAGCTTGGTGGGTTCAGGCCCTCAAGAGACCCAGTACTTC.

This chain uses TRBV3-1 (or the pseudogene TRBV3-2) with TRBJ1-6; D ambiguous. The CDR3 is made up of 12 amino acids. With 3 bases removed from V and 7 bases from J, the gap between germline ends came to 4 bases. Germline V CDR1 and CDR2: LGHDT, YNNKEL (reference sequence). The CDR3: CASSQRNSPLHF. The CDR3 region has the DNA TGTGCCAGCAGCCAGAGGAATTCACCCCTCCACTTT.

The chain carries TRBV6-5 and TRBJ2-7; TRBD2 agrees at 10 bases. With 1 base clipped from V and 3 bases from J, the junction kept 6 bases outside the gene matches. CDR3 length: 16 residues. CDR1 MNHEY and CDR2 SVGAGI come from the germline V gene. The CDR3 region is CASSYWASGSDYEQYF. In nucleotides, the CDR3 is TGTGCCAGCAGTTACTGGGCTAGCGGGAGTGACTACGAGCAGTACTTC.

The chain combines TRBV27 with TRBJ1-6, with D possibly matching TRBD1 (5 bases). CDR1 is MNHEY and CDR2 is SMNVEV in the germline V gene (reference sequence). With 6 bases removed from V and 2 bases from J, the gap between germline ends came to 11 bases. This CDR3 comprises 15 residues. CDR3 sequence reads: CASSPDSAYNSPLHF. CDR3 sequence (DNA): TGTGCCAGCAGCCCCGACAGCGCCTATAATTCACCCCTCCACTTT.

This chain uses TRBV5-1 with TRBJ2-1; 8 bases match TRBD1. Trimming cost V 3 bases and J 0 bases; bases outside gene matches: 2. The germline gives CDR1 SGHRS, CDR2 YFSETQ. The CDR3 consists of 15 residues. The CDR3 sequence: CASSSTGGSYNEQFF. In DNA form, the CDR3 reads TGCGCCAGCAGCTCAACAGGGGGCTCCTACAATGAGCAGTTCTTC.

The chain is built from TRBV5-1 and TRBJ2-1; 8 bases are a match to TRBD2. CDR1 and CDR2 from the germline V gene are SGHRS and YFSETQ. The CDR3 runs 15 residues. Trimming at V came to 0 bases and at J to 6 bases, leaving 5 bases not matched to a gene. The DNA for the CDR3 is TGCGCCAGCAGCTTGGGTAGCGGGGCCGCCAATGAGCAGTTCTTC. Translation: CASSLGSGAANEQFF. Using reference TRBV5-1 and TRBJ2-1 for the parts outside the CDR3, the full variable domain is KAGVTQTPRYLIKTRGQQVTLSCSPISGHRSVSWYQQTPGQGLQFLFEYFSETQRNKGNFPGRFSGRQFSNSRSEMNVSTLELGDSALYLCASSLGSGAANEQFFGPGTRLTVL.

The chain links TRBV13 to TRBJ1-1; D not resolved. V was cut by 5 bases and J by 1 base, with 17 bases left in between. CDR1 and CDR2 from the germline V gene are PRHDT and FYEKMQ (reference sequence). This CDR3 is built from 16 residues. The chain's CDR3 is CASSRSRASKNTEAFF. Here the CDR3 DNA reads TGTGCCAGCAGCCGATCGAGGGCGTCGAAGAACACTGAAGCTTTCTTT.

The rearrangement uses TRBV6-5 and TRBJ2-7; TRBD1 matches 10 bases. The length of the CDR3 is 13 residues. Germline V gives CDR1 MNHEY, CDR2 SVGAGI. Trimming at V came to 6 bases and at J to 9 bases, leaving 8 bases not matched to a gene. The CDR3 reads CASRVRDRGGQYF. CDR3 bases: TGTGCCAGCAGAGTCCGGGACAGGGGAGGGCAGTACTTC.

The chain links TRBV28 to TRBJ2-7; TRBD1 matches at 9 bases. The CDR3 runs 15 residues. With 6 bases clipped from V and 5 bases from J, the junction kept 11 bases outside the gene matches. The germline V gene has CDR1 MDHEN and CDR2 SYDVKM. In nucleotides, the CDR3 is TGTGCCAGCAGCTCCATGGGACAGGGATTCGACGAGCAGTACTTC. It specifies CASSSMGQGFDEQYF.

Written as DNA, the CDR3 is TGTGCCAGCAGACGACAGGGATCGGGGGATGAAAAACTGTTTTTT. This codes for CASRRQGSGDEKLFF. The V call is TRBV6-5, the J call TRBJ1-4; 7 bases align to TRBD1. Germline V CDR1 and CDR2: MNHEY, SVGAGI. The CDR3 sequence is 15 residues long. V lost 6 bases to trimming and J lost 6 bases; unmatched junction nucleotides: 10.

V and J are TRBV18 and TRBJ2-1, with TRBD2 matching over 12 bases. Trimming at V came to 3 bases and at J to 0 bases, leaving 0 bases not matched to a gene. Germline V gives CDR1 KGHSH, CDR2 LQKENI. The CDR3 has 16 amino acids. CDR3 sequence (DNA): TGTGCCAGCTCACCGACTAGCGGGAGCTCCTACAATGAGCAGTTCTTC. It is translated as CASSPTSGSSYNEQFF.

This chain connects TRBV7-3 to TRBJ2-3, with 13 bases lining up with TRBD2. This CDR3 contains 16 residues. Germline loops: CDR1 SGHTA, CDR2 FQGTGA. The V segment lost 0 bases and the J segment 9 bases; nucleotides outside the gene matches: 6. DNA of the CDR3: TGTGCCAGCAGCTTAACAGGGACTAGCGGGATAGGAACGCAGTATTTT. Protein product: CASSLTGTSGIGTQYF.